These 13 T cell receptor beta chains share one sample of origin, sequenced in a study of T cells after yellow fever vaccination. TCRdb ran MiXCR on the 5' RACE reads and lists one entry per CDR3 protein. The sample holds fewer than 450,000 distinct CDR3 sequences, approximately 3.9% seen once. The sequenced sample was PBMCs, obtained 5 days after the yellow fever booster vaccination. These receptor sequences come from a man younger than 35 who received the YFV17D yellow fever vaccine.

The V gene is TRBV20-1, the J gene TRBJ1-2; D unresolved. Germline-derived CDR1 and CDR2 are DFQATT and SNEGSKA (reference sequence). This CDR3 has 14 residues. V was clipped by 1 base and J by 2 bases, with 11 bases between them. The CDR3 DNA reads TGCAGTGCTAGAGTAGCAGGCAACAACTATGGCTACACCTTC. Protein sequence: CSARVAGNNYGYTF.

The chain carries TRBV4-1 and TRBJ1-1, with D possibly being TRBD1 (6 bases). Per germline, CDR1 MGHRA and CDR2 YSYEKL. The CDR3 is made up of 15 amino acids. The germline V and J ends were trimmed by 1 base and 1 base, with 10 bases remaining between them. The CDR3 DNA reads as TGCGCCAGCAGCCAAGGCAGGGGATGGAACACTGAAGCTTTCTTT. It yields the protein CASSQGRGWNTEAFF.

This clonotype was observed a handful of times. The chain joins TRBV29-1 to TRBJ2-3; D is ambiguous. This CDR3 region has 12 residues. V gave up 3 bases and J gave up 5 bases, with 9 bases separating them. Germline CDR1 and CDR2: SQVTM and ANQGSEA. The CDR3: CSVEYLGDTQYF. In DNA, the CDR3 is TGCAGCGTTGAGTATCTCGGAGATACGCAGTATTTT.

The table lists this clonotype with many counts. The rearrangement links TRBV10-2 to TRBJ2-5; tentative D call: TRBD1 (5 bases). V was cut by 5 bases and J by 3 bases, with 7 bases left in between. Germline CDR1 reads WSHSY; CDR2 reads SAAADI. The CDR3 is 12 residues long. This chain's CDR3 is CASSTGKETQYF. CDR3 DNA sequence: TGCGCCAGCAGTACAGGAAAAGAGACCCAGTACTTC.

This clonotype was found many times. The chain carries TRBV15 and TRBJ1-1; D might be TRBD1 (5 bases). The CDR3 consists of 13 residues. Looked up from germline, CDR1 is LNHNV and CDR2 is YYDKDF (reference sequence). V was trimmed by 1 base and J by 8 bases, leaving 11 bases between them. The chain's CDR3 is CATSRARAVEAFF. CDR3 nucleotides: TGTGCCACCAGCAGAGCCAGGGCGGTGGAAGCTTTCTTT.

In its sample, this clonotype was seen many times. The chain couples TRBV29-1 to TRBJ2-3, with TRBD1 matching over 7 bases. V was clipped by 2 bases and J by 6 bases; unmatched bases: 5. CDR1 SQVTM and CDR2 ANQGSEA come from the germline V gene. This CDR3 has 13 residues. CDR3 protein: CSVELQGTDTQYF. CDR3 sequence (DNA): TGCAGCGTTGAACTACAGGGGACCGATACGCAGTATTTT.

The CDR3 region is CASSQGDTSSGANVLTF. CDR3 bases: TGCGCCAGCAGCCAAGGAGACACCTCCTCTGGGGCCAACGTCCTGACTTTC. The V call is TRBV4-3, the J call TRBJ2-6, with D hard to call. Germline values: CDR1 LGHNA, CDR2 YSLEER. Deletions cut 1 base from V and 0 bases from J, with 10 bases between. The CDR3 runs to 17 residues.

This clonotype was recorded at least ten times. The chain joins TRBV7-9 to TRBJ2-7; D may match TRBD1 or TRBD2 (5 bases each). This CDR3 is 12 amino acids long. In germline, CDR1 is SEHNR, CDR2 FQNEAQ (reference sequence). V was pared by 5 bases and J by 6 bases, with 11 bases between. CDR3 in amino acids: CASSRGVTEQYF. CDR3 bases: TGTGCCAGCAGCCGAGGGGTTACCGAGCAGTACTTC. Full variable domain (rest looked up from reference TRBV7-9 and TRBJ2-7): DTGVSQNPRHKITKRGQNVTFRCDPISEHNRLYWYRQTLGQGPEFLTYFQNEAQLEKSRLLSDRFSAERPKGSFSTLEIQRTEQGDSAMYLCASSRGVTEQYFGPGTRLTVT.

At least ten counts were recorded for this clonotype. CDR3: CASSVGVPKNIQYF. CDR3 in DNA: TGTGCCAGCAGCGTAGGGGTCCCCAAAAACATTCAGTACTTC. The V gene is TRBV9, the J gene TRBJ2-4; D not certain. The germline V and J ends were trimmed by 0 bases and 2 bases, with 6 bases remaining between them. Germline values: CDR1 SGDLS, CDR2 YYNGEE. The CDR3 contains 14 residues. Full variable domain (remainder filled in from reference TRBV9 and TRBJ2-4): DSGVTQTPKHLITATGQRVTLRCSPRSGDLSVYWYQQSLDQGLQFLIQYYNGEERAKGNILERFSAQQFPDLHSELNLSSLELGDSALYFCASSVGVPKNIQYFGAGTRLSVL.

This clonotype was detected a few times. The V and J genes are TRBV14 and TRBJ2-7; 9 nucleotides match TRBD1. The CDR3 loop spans 12 amino acids. CDR1 and CDR2 (germline): SGHDN, FVKESK. With V trimmed by 6 bases and J by 3 bases, 0 bases remained unmatched. The CDR3 nucleotides read TGTGCCAGCAGGGGACAGGGCTACGAGCAGTACTTC. This gives the protein CASRGQGYEQYF.

The chain is built from TRBV10-3 and TRBJ2-5, with TRBD1 as a possible D gene (7 bases). Germline V gene sequence: CDR1 ENHRY, CDR2 SYGVKD. The length of the CDR3 is 17 residues. V was trimmed by 5 bases and J by 4 bases, leaving 23 bases between them. The CDR3 DNA sequence: TGTGCCATCAGTCCAGAACGTGGTCAGGGGGGTAGAGAGACCCAGTACTTC. Translated, it gives CAISPERGQGGRETQYF.

The sample holds a few counts of this clonotype. The V gene is TRBV5-6, the J gene TRBJ1-1; D is unresolved. The CDR3 runs to 15 residues. CDR1 is SGHDT and CDR2 is YYEEEE in the germline V gene. Trimming cost V 4 bases and J 11 bases, with 24 bases left between them. The DNA of the CDR3 is TGTGCCAGCAGCCCCCCCACAAGGCCCCGTGGTAGGGCTTTCTTT. This translates into CASSPPTRPRGRAFF.

This chain links TRBV6-2 or TRBV6-3 with TRBJ2-5, with 8 bases fitting TRBD1. Germline loops: CDR1 MNHEY, CDR2 SVGEGT. The CDR3 has 14 amino acids. V lost 8 bases to trimming and J lost 6 bases; unmatched junction nucleotides: 11. CDR3 DNA sequence: TGTGCCAGCGCAATCGCAGGGGGCGAGAAGACCCAGTACTTC. This codes for CASAIAGGEKTQYF.